This T cell receptor (beta chain) was recovered during a study of T cell changes during pregnancy in multiple sclerosis. V dropped 4 bases and J dropped 4 bases, with 12 bases sitting between them. The CDR3 has 14 residues. The V gene's germline CDR1 is SNHLY and CDR2 FYNNEI. The assay was immunoSEQ multiplex PCR, and TCRdb's table has in-frame clones only and misses some. The sample has around 49,000 clones; roughly 90% are singletons. The specimen comprised peripheral blood, sampled after pregnancy. The gene calls are TRBV2 and TRBJ2-3; a possible D gene is TRBD1 (5 bases). This receptor was taken from a female donor in good health, enrolled as a control in a pregnancy study. For the CDR3, the DNA is TGTGCCAGCAGTGGGCAGGGTAAGGCAGATACGCAGTATTTT. This encodes CASSGQGKADTQYF. Supplemented by reference TRBV2 and TRBJ2-3, the full variable domain reads EPEVTQTPSHQVTQMGQEVILRCVPISNHLYFYWYRQILGQKVEFLVSFYNNEISEKSEIFDDQFSVERPDGSNFTLKIRSTKLEDSAMYFCASSGQGKADTQYFGPGTRLTVL.